The clone carrying this T cell receptor beta chain was counted many times. As yet, its antigen is unknown. 5'-RACE, quantitative and with molecular barcodes, yielded the TCR beta libraries. TCRdb reprocessed the 5' RACE reads with MiXCR, giving one entry per CDR3 protein. The sample yields 200,000 to 300,000 distinct CDR3 sequences, over 9.5% seen once. The data were taken from a study of CD8 T cells in ankylosing spondylitis. Study-level results: Disease-linked clones proved CD8+ and comparatively uncommon in peripheral blood.

Germline CDR1 reads MNHEY; CDR2 reads SVGAGI. Trimming left V 2 bases short and J 0 bases short, with 7 bases between. This CDR3 comprises 14 residues. The chain couples TRBV6-5 to TRBJ1-1, with D uncertain. The source of this sequence is a male donor with ankylosing spondylitis or in good health (not recorded which). Sequencing used blood, either unsorted or a sorted T cell fraction (not recorded which). Here the CDR3 DNA reads TGTGCCAGCAGTTACGGACTCCTGAACACTGAAGCTTTCTTT. It translates to CASSYGLLNTEAFF.